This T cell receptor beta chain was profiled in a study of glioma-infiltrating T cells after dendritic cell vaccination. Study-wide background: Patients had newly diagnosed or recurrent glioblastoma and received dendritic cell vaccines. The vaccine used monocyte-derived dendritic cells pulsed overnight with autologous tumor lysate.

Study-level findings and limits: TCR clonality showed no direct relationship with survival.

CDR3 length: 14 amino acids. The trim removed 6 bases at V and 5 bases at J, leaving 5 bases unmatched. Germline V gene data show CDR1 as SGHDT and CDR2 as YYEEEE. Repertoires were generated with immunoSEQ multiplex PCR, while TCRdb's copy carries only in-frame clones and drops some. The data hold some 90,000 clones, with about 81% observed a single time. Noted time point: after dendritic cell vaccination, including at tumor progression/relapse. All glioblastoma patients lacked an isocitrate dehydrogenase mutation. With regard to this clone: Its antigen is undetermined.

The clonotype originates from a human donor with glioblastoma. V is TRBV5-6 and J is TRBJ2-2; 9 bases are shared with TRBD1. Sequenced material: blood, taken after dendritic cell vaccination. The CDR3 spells CASTGQGRTGELFF. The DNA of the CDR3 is TGTGCCAGCACCGGACAGGGGCGGACCGGGGAGCTGTTTTTT.